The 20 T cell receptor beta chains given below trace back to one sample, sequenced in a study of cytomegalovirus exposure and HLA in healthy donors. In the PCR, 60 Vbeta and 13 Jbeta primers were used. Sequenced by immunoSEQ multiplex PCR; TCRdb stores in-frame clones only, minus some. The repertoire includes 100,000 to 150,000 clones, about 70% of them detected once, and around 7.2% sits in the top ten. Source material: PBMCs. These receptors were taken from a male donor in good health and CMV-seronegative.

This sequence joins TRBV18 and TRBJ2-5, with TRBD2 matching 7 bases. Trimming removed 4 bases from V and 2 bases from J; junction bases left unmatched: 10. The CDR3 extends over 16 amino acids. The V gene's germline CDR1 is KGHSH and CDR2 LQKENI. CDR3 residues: CASSLSRGGAQETQYF. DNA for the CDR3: TGTGCCAGCTCACTTTCCCGCGGGGGAGCTCAAGAGACCCAGTACTTC.

The CDR3 DNA follows: TGCAGCGTTGAAGGGACAGGGTCTAACTATGGCTACACCTTC. As protein: CSVEGTGSNYGYTF. The rearrangement uses TRBV29-1 and TRBJ1-2; 8 positions match TRBD1. V was clipped by 1 base and J by 0 bases; unmatched bases: 1. The CDR3 loop spans 14 amino acids. Germline lookup yields CDR1 SQVTM and CDR2 ANQGSEA. The full variable domain, with the rest looked up from reference TRBV29-1 and TRBJ1-2, is SAVISQKPSRDICQRGTSLTIQCQVDSQVTMMFWYRQQPGQSLTLIATANQGSEATYESGFVIDKFPISRPNLTFSTLTVSNMSPEDSSIYLCSVEGTGSNYGYTFGSGTRLTVV.

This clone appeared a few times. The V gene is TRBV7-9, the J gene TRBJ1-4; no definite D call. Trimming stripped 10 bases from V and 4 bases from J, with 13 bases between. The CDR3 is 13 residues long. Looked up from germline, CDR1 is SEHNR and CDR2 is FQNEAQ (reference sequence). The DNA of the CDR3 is TGTGCCACGGAGGCGGAGGATAATGAAAAACTGTTTTTT. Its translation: CATEAEDNEKLFF.

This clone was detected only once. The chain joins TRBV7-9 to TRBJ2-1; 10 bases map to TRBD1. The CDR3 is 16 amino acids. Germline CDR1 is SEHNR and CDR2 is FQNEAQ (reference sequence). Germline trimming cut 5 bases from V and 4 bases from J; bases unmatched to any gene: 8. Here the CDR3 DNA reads TGTGCCAGCAGCCCCCTACGGGGACAGGGGTACAATGAGCAGTTCTTC. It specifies CASSPLRGQGYNEQFF.

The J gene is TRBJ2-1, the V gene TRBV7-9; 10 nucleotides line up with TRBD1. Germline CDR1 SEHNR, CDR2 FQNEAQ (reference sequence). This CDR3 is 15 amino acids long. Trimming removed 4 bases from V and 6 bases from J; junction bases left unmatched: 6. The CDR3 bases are TGTGCCAGCAGCTCACCGACAGGGGGCTCCAATGAGCAGTTCTTC. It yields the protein CASSSPTGGSNEQFF.

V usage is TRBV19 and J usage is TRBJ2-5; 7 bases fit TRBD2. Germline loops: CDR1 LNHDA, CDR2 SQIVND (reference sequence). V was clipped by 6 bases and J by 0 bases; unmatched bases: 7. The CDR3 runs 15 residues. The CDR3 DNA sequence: TGTGCCAGTAGGACATCCAGCGGGGACCAAGAGACCCAGTACTTC. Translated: CASRTSSGDQETQYF.

Written as DNA, the CDR3 is TGCGCCAGCAGCTTGGCGGCGGGAGGGCGAAATACGCAGTATTTT. This translates into CASSLAAGGRNTQYF. This chain connects TRBV5-1 to TRBJ2-3, with 9 nucleotides matching TRBD2. Germline-derived CDR1 and CDR2 are SGHRS and YFSETQ. With V trimmed by 0 bases and J by 7 bases, 6 bases remained unmatched. CDR3 length: 15 residues.

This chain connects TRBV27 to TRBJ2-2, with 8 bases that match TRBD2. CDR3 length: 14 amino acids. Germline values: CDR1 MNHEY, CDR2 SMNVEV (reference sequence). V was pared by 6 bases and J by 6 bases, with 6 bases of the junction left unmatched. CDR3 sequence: CASSRGGGAGELFF. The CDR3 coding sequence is TGTGCCAGCAGCCGGGGGGGCGGGGCCGGGGAGCTGTTTTTT.

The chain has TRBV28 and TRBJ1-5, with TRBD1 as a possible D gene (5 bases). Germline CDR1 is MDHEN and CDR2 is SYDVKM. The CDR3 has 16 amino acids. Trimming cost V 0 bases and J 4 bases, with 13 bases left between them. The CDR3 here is CASSLWGGTGNQPQHF. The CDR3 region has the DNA TGTGCCAGCAGTTTATGGGGCGGGACTGGGAATCAGCCCCAGCATTTT.

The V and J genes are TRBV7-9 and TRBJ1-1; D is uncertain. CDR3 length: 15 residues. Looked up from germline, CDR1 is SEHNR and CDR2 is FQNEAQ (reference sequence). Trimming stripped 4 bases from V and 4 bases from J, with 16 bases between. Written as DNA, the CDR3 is TGTGCCAGCAGCTCCACCTCAACGAGTCCCACTGAAGCTTTCTTT. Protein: CASSSTSTSPTEAFF.

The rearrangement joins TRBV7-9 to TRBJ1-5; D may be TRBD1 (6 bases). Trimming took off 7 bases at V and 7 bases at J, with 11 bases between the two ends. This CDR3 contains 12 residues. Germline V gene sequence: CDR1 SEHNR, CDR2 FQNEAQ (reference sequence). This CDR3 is CASNKQGQPQHF. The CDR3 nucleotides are TGTGCCAGCAACAAACAGGGACAGCCCCAGCATTTT.

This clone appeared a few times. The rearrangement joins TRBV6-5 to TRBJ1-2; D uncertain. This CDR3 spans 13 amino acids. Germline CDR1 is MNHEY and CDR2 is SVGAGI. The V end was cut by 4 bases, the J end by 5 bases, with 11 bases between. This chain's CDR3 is CASSWARSYGYTF. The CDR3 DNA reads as TGTGCCAGCAGTTGGGCCAGGTCATATGGCTACACCTTC.

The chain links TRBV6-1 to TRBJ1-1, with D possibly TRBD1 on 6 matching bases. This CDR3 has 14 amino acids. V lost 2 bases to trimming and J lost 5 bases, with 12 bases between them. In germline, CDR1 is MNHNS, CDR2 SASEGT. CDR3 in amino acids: CASSENEGGTEAFF. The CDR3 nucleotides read TGTGCCAGCAGTGAAAATGAAGGGGGAACTGAAGCTTTCTTT.

In DNA form, the CDR3 reads TGTGCCAGCAGTTATACGGCAGAGGGCTCTGGAAACACCATATATTTT. Amino acid sequence: CASSYTAEGSGNTIYF. This rearrangement joins TRBV6-6 to TRBJ1-3; D not certain. The germline V gene has CDR1 MNHNY and CDR2 SVGAGI (reference sequence). The germline V and J ends were trimmed by 3 bases and 0 bases, with 12 bases remaining between them. The CDR3 is 16 residues long.

The CDR3 DNA sequence: TGTGCCAGCAGCTTCCTTGGAGGGGGCCGCACAGATACGCAGTATTTT. Protein: CASSFLGGGRTDTQYF. V and J are TRBV7-2 and TRBJ2-3, with D tentatively TRBD1 (7 bases). Trimming took 3 bases from V and 1 from J, leaving 14 bases between them. Germline loops: CDR1 SGHTA, CDR2 FQGNSA. CDR3 length: 16 residues.

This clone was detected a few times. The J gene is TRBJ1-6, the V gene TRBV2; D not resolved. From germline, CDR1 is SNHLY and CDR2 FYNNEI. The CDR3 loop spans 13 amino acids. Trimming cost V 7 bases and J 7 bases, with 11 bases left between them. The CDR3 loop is CASNPGHNSPLHF. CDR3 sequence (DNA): TGTGCCAGCAATCCAGGCCACAATTCACCCCTCCACTTT. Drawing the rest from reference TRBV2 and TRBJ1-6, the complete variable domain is EPEVTQTPSHQVTQMGQEVILRCVPISNHLYFYWYRQILGQKVEFLVSFYNNEISEKSEIFDDQFSVERPDGSNFTLKIRSTKLEDSAMYFCASNPGHNSPLHFGNGTRLTVT.

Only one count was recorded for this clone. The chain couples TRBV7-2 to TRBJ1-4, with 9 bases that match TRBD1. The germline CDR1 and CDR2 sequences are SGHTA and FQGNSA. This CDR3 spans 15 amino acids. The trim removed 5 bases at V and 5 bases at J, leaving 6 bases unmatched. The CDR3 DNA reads TGTGCCAGCAGCAGCCCGGACAGGGGAAATGAAAAACTGTTTTTT. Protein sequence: CASSSPDRGNEKLFF. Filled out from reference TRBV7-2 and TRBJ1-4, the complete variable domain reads GAGVSQSPSNKVTEKGKDVELRCDPISGHTALYWYRQSLGQGLEFLIYFQGNSAPDKSGLPSDRFSAERTGGSVSTLTIQRTQQEDSAVYLCASSSPDRGNEKLFFGSGTQLSVL.

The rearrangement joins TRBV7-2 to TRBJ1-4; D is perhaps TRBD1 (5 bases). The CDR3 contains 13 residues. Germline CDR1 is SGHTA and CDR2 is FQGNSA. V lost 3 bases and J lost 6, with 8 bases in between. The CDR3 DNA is TGTGCCAGCAGCTTGTGGGGGGATGAAAAACTGTTTTTT. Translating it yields CASSLWGDEKLFF.

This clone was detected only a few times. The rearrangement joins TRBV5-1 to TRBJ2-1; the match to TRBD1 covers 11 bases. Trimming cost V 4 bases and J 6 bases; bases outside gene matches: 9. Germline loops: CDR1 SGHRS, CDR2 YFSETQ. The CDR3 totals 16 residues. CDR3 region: CASSLPGTGGSNEQFF. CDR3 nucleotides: TGCGCCAGCAGCCTACCCGGGACAGGGGGTTCCAATGAGCAGTTCTTC.

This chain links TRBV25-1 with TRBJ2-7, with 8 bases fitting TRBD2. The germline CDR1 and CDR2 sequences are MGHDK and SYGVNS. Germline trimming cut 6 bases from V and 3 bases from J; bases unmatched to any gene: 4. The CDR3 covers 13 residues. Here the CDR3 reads CASRESGSYEQYF. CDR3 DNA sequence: TGTGCCAGCAGAGAGAGCGGGAGCTACGAGCAGTACTTC.